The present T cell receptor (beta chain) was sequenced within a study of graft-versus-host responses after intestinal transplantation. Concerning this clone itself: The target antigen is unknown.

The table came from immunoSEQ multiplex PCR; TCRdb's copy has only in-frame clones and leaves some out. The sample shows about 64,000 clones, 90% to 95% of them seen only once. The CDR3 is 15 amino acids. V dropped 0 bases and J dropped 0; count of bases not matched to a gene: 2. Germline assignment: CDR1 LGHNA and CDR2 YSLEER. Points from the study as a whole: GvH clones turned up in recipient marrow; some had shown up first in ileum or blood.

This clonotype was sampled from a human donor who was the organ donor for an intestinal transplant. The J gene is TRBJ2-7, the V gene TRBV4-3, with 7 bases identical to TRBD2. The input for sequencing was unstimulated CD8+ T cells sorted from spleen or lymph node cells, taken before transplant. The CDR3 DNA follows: TGCGCCAGCAGCCAAGATTCTAGCGGCTCCTACGAGCAGTACTTC. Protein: CASSQDSSGSYEQYF.